This TCR beta chain derives from a study of blood T cell repertoires in COVID-19. Turning to the study itself: The United States, Italy and Spain provided the acute and convalescent COVID-19 samples. The cDNA or gDNA used as material had been derived from T cells, B-cell-depleted T cells, or PBMCs.

Per the study methods: Cell counts per sample came from amplifying reference gene primers. Assay: immunoSEQ multiplex PCR; the TCRdb copy retains only in-frame clones and omits some. That table gives V, J and clone size, and the DNA gave D and trimming. The sample shows around 190,000 clones, 80% to 90% of them seen only once. Trimming removed 1 base from V and 9 bases from J, with 24 bases in between. The CDR3 length is 17 residues. Germline CDR1 is LGHDT and CDR2 is YNNKEL (reference sequence). V gene TRBV3-1 (or the pseudogene TRBV3-2) combines with J gene TRBJ1-2; TRBD1 might be the D (6 bases). This sequence was found in a man aged 45-60 years with active or convalescent COVID-19. The material sequenced was peripheral blood. CDR3 bases: TGTGCCAGCAGCCAAGCCACCGGGACACTCGACTCACGTCGCTACACCTTC. Translated: CASSQATGTLDSRRYTF.